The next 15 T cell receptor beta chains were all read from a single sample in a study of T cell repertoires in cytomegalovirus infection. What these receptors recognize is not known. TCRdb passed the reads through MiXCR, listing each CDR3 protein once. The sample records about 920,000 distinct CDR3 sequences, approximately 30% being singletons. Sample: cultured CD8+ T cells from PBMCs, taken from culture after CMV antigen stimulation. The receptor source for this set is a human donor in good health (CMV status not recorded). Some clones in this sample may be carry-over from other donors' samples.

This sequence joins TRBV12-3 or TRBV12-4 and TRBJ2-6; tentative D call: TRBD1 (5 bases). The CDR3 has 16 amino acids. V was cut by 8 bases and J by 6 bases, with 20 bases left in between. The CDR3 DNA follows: TGTGCCAGCGGCCCGACGTTAGGGGTCGCGGCCAACGTCCTGACTTTC. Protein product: CASGPTLGVAANVLTF.

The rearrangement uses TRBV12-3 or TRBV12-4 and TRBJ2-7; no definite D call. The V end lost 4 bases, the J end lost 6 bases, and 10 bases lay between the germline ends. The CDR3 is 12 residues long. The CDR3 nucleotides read TGTGCCAGCAGTTATGGGTTGGTCGAGCAGTACTTC. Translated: CASSYGLVEQYF.

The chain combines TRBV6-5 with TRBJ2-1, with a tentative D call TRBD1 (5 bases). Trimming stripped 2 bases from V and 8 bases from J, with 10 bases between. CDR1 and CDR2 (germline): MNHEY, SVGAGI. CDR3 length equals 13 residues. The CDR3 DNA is TGTGCCAGCAGTTACGCCAGGGATTATGAGCAGTTCTTC. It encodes CASSYARDYEQFF.

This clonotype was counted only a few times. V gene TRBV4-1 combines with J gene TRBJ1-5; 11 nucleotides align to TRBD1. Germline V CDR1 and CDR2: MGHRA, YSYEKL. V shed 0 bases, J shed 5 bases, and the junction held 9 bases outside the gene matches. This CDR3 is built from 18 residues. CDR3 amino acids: CASSQDIGTGGFYQPQHF. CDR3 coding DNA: TGCGCCAGCAGCCAAGACATTGGGACAGGGGGATTCTATCAGCCCCAGCATTTT.

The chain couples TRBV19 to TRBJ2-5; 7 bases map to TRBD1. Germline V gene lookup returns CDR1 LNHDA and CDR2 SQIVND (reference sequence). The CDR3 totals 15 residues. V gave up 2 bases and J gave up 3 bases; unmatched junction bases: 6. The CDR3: CASSIFLTGKETQYF. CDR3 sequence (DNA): TGTGCCAGTAGTATATTTTTGACAGGGAAAGAGACCCAGTACTTC.

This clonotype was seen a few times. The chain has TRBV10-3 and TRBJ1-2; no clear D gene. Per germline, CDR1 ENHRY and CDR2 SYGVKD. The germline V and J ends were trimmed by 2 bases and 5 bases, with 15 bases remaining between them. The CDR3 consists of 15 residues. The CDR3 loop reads CAISETESLGYGYTF. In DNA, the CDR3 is TGTGCCATCAGTGAGACAGAGTCTCTGGGGTATGGCTACACCTTC.

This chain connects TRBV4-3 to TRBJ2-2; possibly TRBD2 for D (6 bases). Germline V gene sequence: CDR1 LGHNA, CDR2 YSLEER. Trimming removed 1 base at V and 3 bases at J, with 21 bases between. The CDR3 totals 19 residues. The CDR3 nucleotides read TGCGCCAGCAGCCAAGGGTATAGGAGGGGTTCTTTGGACACCGGGGAGCTGTTTTTT. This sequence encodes CASSQGYRRGSLDTGELFF.

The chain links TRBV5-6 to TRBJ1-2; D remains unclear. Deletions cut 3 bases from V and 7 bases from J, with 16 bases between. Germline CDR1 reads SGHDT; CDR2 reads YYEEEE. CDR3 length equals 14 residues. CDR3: CASSSSGFYIGYTF. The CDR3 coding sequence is TGTGCCAGCAGCTCAAGCGGGTTTTATATTGGCTACACCTTC.

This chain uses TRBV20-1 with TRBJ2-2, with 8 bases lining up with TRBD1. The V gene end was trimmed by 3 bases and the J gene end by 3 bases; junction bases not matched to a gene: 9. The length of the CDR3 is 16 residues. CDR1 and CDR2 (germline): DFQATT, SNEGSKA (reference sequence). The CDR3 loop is CSARARQGRHTGELFF. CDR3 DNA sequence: TGCAGTGCTAGGGCGAGACAGGGGCGACACACCGGGGAGCTGTTTTTT.

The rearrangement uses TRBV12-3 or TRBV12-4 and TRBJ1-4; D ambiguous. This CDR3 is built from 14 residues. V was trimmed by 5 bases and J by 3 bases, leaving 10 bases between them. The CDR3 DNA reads TGTGCCAGCAGTCTAGATAACTCTAATGAAAAACTGTTTTTT. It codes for CASSLDNSNEKLFF.

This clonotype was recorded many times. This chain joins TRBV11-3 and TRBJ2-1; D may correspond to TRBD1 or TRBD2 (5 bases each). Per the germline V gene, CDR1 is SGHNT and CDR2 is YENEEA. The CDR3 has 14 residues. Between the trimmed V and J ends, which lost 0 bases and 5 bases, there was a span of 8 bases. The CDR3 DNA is TGTGCCAGCAGCTTAGACGGGGCTAACAATGAGCAGTTCTTC. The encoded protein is CASSLDGANNEQFF.

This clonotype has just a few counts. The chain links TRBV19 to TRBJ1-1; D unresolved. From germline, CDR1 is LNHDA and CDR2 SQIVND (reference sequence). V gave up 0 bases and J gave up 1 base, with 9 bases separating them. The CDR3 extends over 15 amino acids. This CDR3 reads CASSIDFFPNTEAFF. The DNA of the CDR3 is TGTGCCAGTAGTATAGATTTCTTCCCGAACACTGAAGCTTTCTTT.

CDR3 loop: CASSSTAMKRGEQYV. CDR3 coding DNA: TGTGCCAGCAGTTCTACTGCTATGAAGAGAGGGGAGCAGTACGTC. The rearrangement joins TRBV28 to TRBJ2-7; D might be TRBD2 (5 bases). The germline CDR1 and CDR2 sequences are MDHEN and SYDVKM. V lost 4 bases and J 7 bases, leaving 20 bases between the germline ends. The CDR3 loop spans 15 amino acids.

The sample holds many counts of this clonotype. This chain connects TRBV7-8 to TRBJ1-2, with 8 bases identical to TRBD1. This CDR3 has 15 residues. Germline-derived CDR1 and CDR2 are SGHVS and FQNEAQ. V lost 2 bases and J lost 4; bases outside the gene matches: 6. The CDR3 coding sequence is TGTGCCAGCAGCTTACGGACAGGGACCTTCTATGGCTACACCTTC. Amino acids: CASSLRTGTFYGYTF.

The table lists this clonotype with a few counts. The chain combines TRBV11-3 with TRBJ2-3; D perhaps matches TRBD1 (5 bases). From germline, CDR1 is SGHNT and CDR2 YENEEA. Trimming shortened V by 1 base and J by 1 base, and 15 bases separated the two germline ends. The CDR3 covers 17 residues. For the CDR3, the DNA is TGTGCCAGCAGCTTAGGGGGCCAACTGGACGGCACAGATACGCAGTATTTT. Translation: CASSLGGQLDGTDTQYF.